The source of this T cell receptor (beta chain) is a study of Ad26.COV2.S vaccination and SARS-CoV-2 variants. Study-wide context: Donor participated within the Ad26.COV2.S arm of the COV1001 trial. The vaccine Ad26.COV2.S was put into the muscle once, or twice with 56 days between.

Findings and limits, study-wide: Greater spike-specific TCR breadth was seen in vaccine recipients than in placebo recipients.

Treatment specified: roughly 19 received Ad26.COV2.S at low or high dose, single or two shots; about 5 received placebo; per-sample allocation not given. At day 63 after the first vaccine or placebo injection, samples were drawn. The method was immunoSEQ multiplex PCR; TCRdb's version includes in-frame clones alone and lacks a portion of them. The data show about 410,000 clones, approximately 89% seen once. Germline loops: CDR1 SGDLS, CDR2 YYNGEE. With V trimmed by 5 bases and J by 4 bases, 4 bases remained unmatched. The CDR3 has 14 residues. A remark on this clone: Its antigen is currently unknown.

The sequencing used peripheral blood, collected in a trial of Ad26.COV2.S vaccine versus placebo. This clonotype originated in a person between 18 and 60 years old who received the Ad26.COV2.S COVID-19 vaccine or a placebo. The V and J genes are TRBV9 and TRBJ2-5; TRBD2 aligns across 11 bases. Here the CDR3 DNA reads TGTGCCAGCAGTCTAGGACTAGCGGGAGAGACCCAGTACTTC. This sequence encodes CASSLGLAGETQYF.